This entry lists 25 T cell receptor beta chains sequenced from one sample in a study of blood T cells in healthy people across ages. A second PCR, run for about 7 to 11 cycles, used a sample-barcoded 5' primer plus a J-beta primer mix. TCRdb re-derived calls from the 5' RACE reads in MiXCR, one entry per CDR3 protein. The data contain about 780,000 distinct CDR3 sequences, about half of them singletons. The specimen sequenced was blood. The source is a man at least 80 years old in good health.

The V gene is TRBV24-1, the J gene TRBJ2-5; TRBD1 aligns across 9 bases. Germline V CDR1 and CDR2: KGHDR, SFDVKD. J gave up 5 bases and V 7 bases, and 10 bases lay outside the gene matches. The CDR3 is made up of 15 amino acids. In DNA form, the CDR3 reads TGTGCCACCAGCCCAGGACAGGGGAAGATTGAGACCCAGTACTTC. Translating it yields CATSPGQGKIETQYF.

The genes are TRBV5-1 and TRBJ2-7; 8 bases match TRBD2. This CDR3 is 15 amino acids long. Germline lookup yields CDR1 SGHRS and CDR2 YFSETQ. V gave up 0 bases and J gave up 7 bases; unmatched junction bases: 9. CDR3 in DNA: TGCGCCAGCAGCTTGGTAGCGGGAATGGTACGGGAGCAGTACTTC. The encoded protein is CASSLVAGMVREQYF.

The J gene is TRBJ2-1, the V gene TRBV7-3, with 7 nucleotides matching TRBD2. The CDR3 extends over 16 amino acids. CDR1 SGHTA and CDR2 FQGTGA come from the germline V gene. After removal of 2 bases from V and 8 bases from J, the junction contained 12 bases not matched to a gene. The CDR3 protein is CASSLGTTYSVDEQFF. The CDR3 nucleotides read TGTGCCAGCAGCTTAGGGACTACTTATTCAGTCGATGAGCAGTTCTTC.

The chain carries TRBV5-1 and TRBJ2-2, with a possible D match to TRBD1 (7 bases). Trimming shortened V by 5 bases and J by 0 bases, and 11 bases separated the two germline ends. Germline CDR1 and CDR2: SGHRS and YFSETQ. This CDR3 is 15 amino acids long. The CDR3 region has the DNA TGCGCCAGCAGATCAGGGGGGTCGAACACCGGGGAGCTGTTTTTT. As protein: CASRSGGSNTGELFF.

The V gene is TRBV7-2, the J gene TRBJ2-1; no reliable D call. Trimming stripped 2 bases from V and 9 bases from J, with 26 bases between. Looked up from germline, CDR1 is SGHTA and CDR2 is FQGNSA. This CDR3 has 18 residues. The CDR3 reads CASSLQPTITRSHIEQFF. The CDR3 bases are TGTGCCAGCAGCTTACAGCCCACTATAACACGATCCCACATTGAGCAGTTCTTC.

The rearrangement links TRBV7-6 to TRBJ2-5, with 7 positions matching TRBD2. This CDR3 spans 14 amino acids. The V gene end was trimmed by 5 bases and the J gene end by 11 bases; junction bases not matched to a gene: 14. Germline loops: CDR1 SGHVS, CDR2 FNYEAQ. In DNA, the CDR3 is TGTGCCAGCAGCGGCGGGAGCGGGTTGAGTGAGCAGTACTTC. It encodes CASSGGSGLSEQYF.

This chain links TRBV28 with TRBJ2-5; 13 bases fit TRBD2. Unmatched junction bases numbered 10, after V lost 4 bases and J lost 5 bases. Germline V gene data show CDR1 as MDHEN and CDR2 as SYDVKM. This CDR3 is 17 amino acids long. The CDR3 DNA reads as TGTGCCAGCAGTTCCTGGACTAGCGGGAGTTCGAGGGAGACCCAGTACTTC. Its translation: CASSSWTSGSSRETQYF.

V is TRBV29-1 and J is TRBJ2-3; 7 positions agree with TRBD2. In germline, CDR1 is SQVTM, CDR2 ANQGSEA. The CDR3 is 14 residues long. V lost 4 bases and J lost 3; bases outside the gene matches: 7. The CDR3 bases are TGCAGCGTTGGGCTAGCGGCCCAAACAGATACGCAGTATTTT. Translated: CSVGLAAQTDTQYF.

This sequence joins TRBV7-2 and TRBJ2-4; unclear D gene. The J call may be incorrect, as the DNA end agrees better with TRBJ2-5. Germline V lookup: CDR1 SGHTA, CDR2 FQGNSA. CDR3 size: 14 residues. The CDR3 bases are TGTGCCAGCAGAAGGGCAGGCGTAAGAGAGACCCAGTACTTC. Its protein product is CASRRAGVRETQYF.

The chain has TRBV28 and TRBJ2-5; D not resolved. This CDR3 is 16 amino acids long. The V end lost 3 bases, the J end lost 0 bases, and 14 bases lay between the germline ends. CDR1 MDHEN and CDR2 SYDVKM come from the germline V gene. In DNA form, the CDR3 reads TGTGCCAGCAGTTTCATGACACGCTTGTACCAAGAGACCCAGTACTTC. Its protein is CASSFMTRLYQETQYF.

The rearrangement links TRBV9 to TRBJ2-5, with 8 bases matching TRBD1. Unmatched junction bases numbered 8, after V lost 0 bases and J lost 7 bases. The CDR3 covers 15 residues. CDR1 SGDLS and CDR2 YYNGEE come from the germline V gene. As DNA, the CDR3 is TGTGCCAGCAGCGTAGATGGACAGGGCCCCGGGACCCAGTACTTC. This sequence encodes CASSVDGQGPGTQYF.

This clonotype showed up many times. The chain recombines TRBV7-2 with TRBJ2-3, with 11 nucleotides matching TRBD2. The ends lost 2 bases at V and 5 bases at J; junction bases unmatched: 6. The CDR3 has 16 residues. The germline V gene has CDR1 SGHTA and CDR2 FQGNSA. The CDR3 region has the DNA TGTGCCAGCAGCTTACTACTAGCGGGAGCAGGAGATACGCAGTATTTT. Amino acid sequence: CASSLLLAGAGDTQYF.

This chain links TRBV6-2 or TRBV6-3 with TRBJ2-1, with 9 bases that match TRBD2. This CDR3 contains 14 residues. J gave up 8 bases and V 7 bases, and 9 bases lay outside the gene matches. Germline assignment: CDR1 MNHEY and CDR2 SVGEGT. CDR3 in amino acids: CASTKWTSVHEQFF. The CDR3 DNA sequence: TGTGCCAGCACCAAGTGGACTAGCGTCCATGAGCAGTTCTTC.

This chain uses TRBV5-1 with TRBJ2-7; D not resolved. V was pared by 4 bases and J by 7 bases, with 18 bases between. Per germline, CDR1 SGHRS and CDR2 YFSETQ. The CDR3 consists of 14 residues. The CDR3 sequence is CASSPSQASHEQYF. The DNA of the CDR3 is TGCGCCAGCAGCCCGAGCCAGGCCTCGCATGAGCAGTACTTC.

With respect to this clonotype: One end of the junction does not line up with germline, which may come from a read error. The gene calls are TRBV5-1 and TRBJ2-1, with D tentatively TRBD2 (6 bases). This CDR3 has 16 amino acids. Germline CDR1 and CDR2: SGHRS and YFSETQ. The CDR3 protein is CASSFKGGTFPNGQFF. CDR3 bases: TGCGCCAGCAGCTTTAAGGGTGGGACTTTCCCCAATGGGCAGTTCTTC.

This clonotype appeared many times. V usage is TRBV7-2 and J usage is TRBJ2-7, with D perhaps TRBD2 (6 bases). The CDR3 sequence is 13 residues long. Looked up from germline, CDR1 is SGHTA and CDR2 is FQGNSA. V was pared by 6 bases and J by 2 bases, with 11 bases between. The CDR3 DNA reads as TGTGCCAGCAGTTCGGGACTTGCCTACGAGCAGTACTTC. Its protein is CASSSGLAYEQYF.

CDR3 in amino acids: CSARQIAGAYNEQFF. DNA of the CDR3: TGCAGTGCTAGACAAATAGCGGGAGCCTACAATGAGCAGTTCTTC. The V call is TRBV20-1, the J call TRBJ2-1, with 9 bases lining up with TRBD2. Germline V gives CDR1 DFQATT, CDR2 SNEGSKA (reference sequence). Trimming cost V 2 bases and J 2 bases; bases outside gene matches: 4. The CDR3 spans 15 residues.

Only a few counts were recorded for this clonotype. The chain is built from TRBV29-1 and TRBJ1-4; D unresolved. The CDR3 loop spans 13 amino acids. Germline-derived CDR1 and CDR2 are SQVTM and ANQGSEA. The V end lost 7 bases, the J end lost 3 bases, and 12 bases lay between the germline ends. The DNA for the CDR3 is TGCAGCGCAAGAGAATTTGCTAATGAAAAACTGTTTTTT. The encoded protein is CSAREFANEKLFF.

This clonotype has ten or more counts. This chain connects TRBV12-3 or TRBV12-4 to TRBJ2-1, with TRBD2 matching 8 bases. The CDR3 consists of 15 residues. V lost 1 base and J lost 9; bases outside the gene matches: 8. The chain's CDR3 is CASSLGPGLASEQFF. The DNA for the CDR3 is TGTGCCAGCAGTTTAGGGCCAGGACTAGCTTCTGAGCAGTTCTTC.

This clonotype came up many times. V is TRBV29-1 and J is TRBJ2-5, with a weak D call TRBD2 (6 bases). V dropped 5 bases and J dropped 3 bases, with 10 bases sitting between them. The CDR3 is 12 amino acids. The germline gives CDR1 SQVTM, CDR2 ANQGSEA. The CDR3 DNA is TGCAGCGTTTCTCCGGGAGAAGAGACCCAGTACTTC. It encodes CSVSPGEETQYF.

This sequence joins TRBV7-2 and TRBJ1-6; no definite D call. This CDR3 spans 15 amino acids. The V gene lost 1 base and the J gene lost 6 bases, with 10 bases spanning the gap. Per germline, CDR1 SGHTA and CDR2 FQGNSA. The CDR3 region has the DNA TGTGCCAGCAGCTTAGGAACTGAAGTTAATTCACCCCTCCACTTT. Its translation is CASSLGTEVNSPLHF.

The chain links TRBV20-1 to TRBJ2-7; 7 nucleotides align to TRBD2. J was trimmed by 0 bases and V by 3 bases; bases with no gene match: 5. Germline CDR1 is DFQATT and CDR2 is SNEGSKA (reference sequence). This CDR3 has 14 residues. CDR3 loop: CSASFRGSSYEQYF. In DNA, the CDR3 is TGCAGTGCTAGTTTTCGCGGGAGCTCCTACGAGCAGTACTTC.

The chain is built from TRBV5-6 and TRBJ2-1; TRBD2 is a possible D gene (5 bases). The CDR3 runs to 12 residues. V lost 4 bases to trimming and J lost 10 bases, with 12 bases between them. Germline CDR1 SGHDT, CDR2 YYEEEE. For the CDR3, the DNA is TGTGCCAGCAGCCTGGTCAGCGGCGAGCAGTTCTTC. Translation: CASSLVSGEQFF. The full variable domain, rest sourced from reference TRBV5-6 and TRBJ2-1, is DAGVTQSPTHLIKTRGQQVTLRCSPKSGHDTVSWYQQALGQGPQFIFQYYEEEERQRGNFPDRFSGHQFPNYSSELNVNALLLGDSALYLCASSLVSGEQFFGPGTRLTVL.

This clonotype was observed a handful of times. In nucleotides, the CDR3 is TGTGCCAGCAGCAGCCCCGGGACGACTGTCACAGATACGCAGTATTTT. This encodes CASSSPGTTVTDTQYF. The gene calls are TRBV12-3 or TRBV12-4 and TRBJ2-3; D may be TRBD1 or TRBD2 (5 bases each). The CDR3 runs to 16 residues. Deletions cut 6 bases from V and 2 bases from J, with 18 bases between.

This clonotype occurred once. The chain links TRBV15 to TRBJ2-3, with a possible D match to TRBD2 (6 bases). The germline V and J ends were trimmed by 9 bases and 1 base, with 17 bases remaining between them. This CDR3 has 15 amino acids. CDR1 and CDR2 (germline): LNHNV, YYDKDF (reference sequence). CDR3 sequence reads: CATNAGTGGTDTQYF. As DNA, the CDR3 is TGTGCCACGAACGCCGGGACGGGGGGCACAGATACGCAGTATTTT.